This TCR beta chain emerged from a study of T-cell reconstitution after alpha-beta-depleted transplantation in children. General study findings and limits: Certain patients had high TCRbeta diversity at day 60, and it came from recipient T cells and thymic progenitors that survived. Several hundred expanded graft clones reportedly supplied alpha-beta T cells about two months after transplant. T-cell counts and diversity at one year following transplant were attributed mainly to newly produced T cells.

CDR1 MGHDK and CDR2 SYGVNS come from the germline V gene. CDR3 size: 12 residues. J was trimmed by 4 bases and V by 7 bases; bases with no gene match: 3. Researchers prepared the TCRbeta library using unique molecular identifiers, the study reports. TCRdb re-called the PCR reads through MiXCR, storing one row per CDR3 protein. This sample yields roughly 250,000 distinct CDR3 sequences, of which 7.5% to 9.5% are seen a single time; approximately 6% belongs to the top ten. This clonotype was counted at least ten times. What it binds is not known. The chain combines TRBV25-1 with TRBJ2-7, with 8 positions matching TRBD1. This sample comprised PBMCs, mostly from graft donor cells, obtained 180 days after TCRalphabeta/CD19-depleted stem cell transplant. The origin of this receptor is a male patient between 10 and 17 years old who had a stem cell transplant for acute lymphoblastic leukemia, so the T cells may come from the graft donor. The CDR3 reads CASKTGGYEQYF. DNA for the CDR3: TGTGCCAGCAAAACAGGGGGATACGAGCAGTACTTC.